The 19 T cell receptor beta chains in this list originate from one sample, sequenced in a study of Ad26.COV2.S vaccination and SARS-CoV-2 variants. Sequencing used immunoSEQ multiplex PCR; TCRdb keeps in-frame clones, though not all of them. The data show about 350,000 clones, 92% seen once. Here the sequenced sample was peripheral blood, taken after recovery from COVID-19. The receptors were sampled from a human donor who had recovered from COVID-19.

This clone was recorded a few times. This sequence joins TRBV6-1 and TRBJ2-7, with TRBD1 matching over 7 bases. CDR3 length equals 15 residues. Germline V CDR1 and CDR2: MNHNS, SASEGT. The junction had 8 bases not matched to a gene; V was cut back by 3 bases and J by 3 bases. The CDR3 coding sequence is TGTGCCAGCAGTGAGGAAGGGACAGCACTCTACGAGCAGTACTTC. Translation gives CASSEEGTALYEQYF.

DNA for the CDR3: TGTGCCAGCAGCATAAGCGGGGGCCAAAGGGAGCAGTACTTC. This encodes CASSISGGQREQYF. The chain joins TRBV7-8 to TRBJ2-7; 8 bases fit TRBD2. With V trimmed by 5 bases and J by 7 bases, 10 bases remained unmatched. This CDR3 region has 14 residues. Germline V CDR1 and CDR2: SGHVS, FQNEAQ.

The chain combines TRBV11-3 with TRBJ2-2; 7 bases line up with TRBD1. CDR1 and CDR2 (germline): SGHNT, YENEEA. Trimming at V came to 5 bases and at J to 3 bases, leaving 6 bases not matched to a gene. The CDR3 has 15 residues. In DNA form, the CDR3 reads TGTGCCAGCAGCAAGGGGGCTTGGGACACCGGGGAGCTGTTTTTT. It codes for CASSKGAWDTGELFF.

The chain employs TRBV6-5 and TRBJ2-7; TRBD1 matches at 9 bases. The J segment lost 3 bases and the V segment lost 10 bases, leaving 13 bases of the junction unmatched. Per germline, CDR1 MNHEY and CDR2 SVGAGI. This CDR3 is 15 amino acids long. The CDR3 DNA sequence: TGTGCCATTCAAGAGTCGGGACAGGGCCTCTACGAGCAGTACTTC. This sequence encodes CAIQESGQGLYEQYF.

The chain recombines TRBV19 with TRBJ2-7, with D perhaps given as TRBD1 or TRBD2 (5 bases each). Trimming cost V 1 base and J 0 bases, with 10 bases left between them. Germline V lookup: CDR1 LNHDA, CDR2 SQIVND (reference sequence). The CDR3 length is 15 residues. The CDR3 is CASSIGGRSSYEQYF. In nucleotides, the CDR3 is TGTGCCAGTAGTATAGGGGGACGGAGCTCCTACGAGCAGTACTTC.

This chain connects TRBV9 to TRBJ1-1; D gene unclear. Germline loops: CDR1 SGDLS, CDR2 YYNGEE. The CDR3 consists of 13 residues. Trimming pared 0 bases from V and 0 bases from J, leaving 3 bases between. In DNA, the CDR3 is TGTGCCAGCAGCGTAGTAGTGAACACTGAAGCTTTCTTT. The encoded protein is CASSVVVNTEAFF.

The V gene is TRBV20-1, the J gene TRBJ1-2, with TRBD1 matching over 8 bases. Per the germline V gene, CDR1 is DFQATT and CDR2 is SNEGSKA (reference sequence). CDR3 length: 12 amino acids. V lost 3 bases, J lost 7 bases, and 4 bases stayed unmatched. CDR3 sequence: CSASQGAFGYTF. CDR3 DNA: TGCAGTGCTAGTCAGGGGGCATTTGGCTACACCTTC.

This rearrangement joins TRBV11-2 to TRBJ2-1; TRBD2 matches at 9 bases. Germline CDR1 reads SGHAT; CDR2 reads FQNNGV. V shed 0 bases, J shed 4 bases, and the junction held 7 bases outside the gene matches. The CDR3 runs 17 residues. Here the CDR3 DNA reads TGTGCCAGCAGCTTAGATCTTGCGGGGGGGGCATACAATGAGCAGTTCTTC. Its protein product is CASSLDLAGGAYNEQFF.

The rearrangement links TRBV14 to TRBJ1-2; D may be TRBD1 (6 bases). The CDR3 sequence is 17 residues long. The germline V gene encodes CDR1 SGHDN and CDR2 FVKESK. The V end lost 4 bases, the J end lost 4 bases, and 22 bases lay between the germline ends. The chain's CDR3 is CASSPQRGAGRIYGYTF. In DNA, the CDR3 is TGTGCCAGCAGCCCTCAAAGGGGGGCAGGGCGGATCTATGGCTACACCTTC.

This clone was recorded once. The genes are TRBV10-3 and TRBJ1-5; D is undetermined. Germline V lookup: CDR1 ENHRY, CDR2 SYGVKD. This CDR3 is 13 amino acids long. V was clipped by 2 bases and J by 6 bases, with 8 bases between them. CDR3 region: CAISEVVSQPQHF. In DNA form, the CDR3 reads TGTGCCATCAGTGAGGTCGTCAGTCAGCCCCAGCATTTT.

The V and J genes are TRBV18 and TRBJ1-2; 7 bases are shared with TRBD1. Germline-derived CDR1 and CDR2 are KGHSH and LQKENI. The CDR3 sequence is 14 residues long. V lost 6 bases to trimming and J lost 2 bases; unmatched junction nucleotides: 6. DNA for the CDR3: TGTGCCAGCTCGTCGGGACAGAAAAACTATGGCTACACCTTC. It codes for CASSSGQKNYGYTF.

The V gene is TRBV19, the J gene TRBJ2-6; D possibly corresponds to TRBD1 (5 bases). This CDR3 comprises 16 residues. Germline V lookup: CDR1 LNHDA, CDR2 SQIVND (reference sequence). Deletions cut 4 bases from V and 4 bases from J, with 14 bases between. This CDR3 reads CASSRAGSFGANVLTF. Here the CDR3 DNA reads TGTGCCAGTAGTAGAGCAGGGTCGTTCGGGGCCAACGTCCTGACTTTC.

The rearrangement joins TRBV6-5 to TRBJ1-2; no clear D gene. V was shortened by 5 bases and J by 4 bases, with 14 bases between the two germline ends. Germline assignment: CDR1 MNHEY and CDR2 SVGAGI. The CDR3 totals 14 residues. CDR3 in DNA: TGTGCCAGCAGTAAAATCTGGAGCCCCTATGGCTACACCTTC. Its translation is CASSKIWSPYGYTF.

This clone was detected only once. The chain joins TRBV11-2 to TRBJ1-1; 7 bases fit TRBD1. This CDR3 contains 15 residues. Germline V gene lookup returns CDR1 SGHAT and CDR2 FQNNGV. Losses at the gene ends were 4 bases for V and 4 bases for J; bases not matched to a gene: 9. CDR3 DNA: TGTGCCAGCAGCTCCCCCCCGACAGGGTTCACTGAAGCTTTCTTT. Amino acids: CASSSPPTGFTEAFF.

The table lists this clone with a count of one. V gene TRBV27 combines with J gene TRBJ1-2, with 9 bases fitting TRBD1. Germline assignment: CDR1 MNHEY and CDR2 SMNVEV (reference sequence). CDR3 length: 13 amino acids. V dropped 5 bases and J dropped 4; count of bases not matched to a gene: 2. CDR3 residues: CASSGTGSYGYTF. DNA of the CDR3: TGTGCCAGCAGTGGGACAGGGTCCTATGGCTACACCTTC.

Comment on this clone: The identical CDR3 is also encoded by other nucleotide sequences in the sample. The chain's CDR3 is CASSQGNYGYTF. For the CDR3, the DNA is TGTGCCAGCAGCCAAGGGAACTATGGCTACACCTTC. V and J are TRBV3-1 (or the pseudogene TRBV3-2) and TRBJ1-2; no firm D call. The CDR3 runs to 12 residues. The germline V gene encodes CDR1 LGHDT and CDR2 YNNKEL (reference sequence). The V end was cut by 1 base, the J end by 2 bases, with 2 bases between.

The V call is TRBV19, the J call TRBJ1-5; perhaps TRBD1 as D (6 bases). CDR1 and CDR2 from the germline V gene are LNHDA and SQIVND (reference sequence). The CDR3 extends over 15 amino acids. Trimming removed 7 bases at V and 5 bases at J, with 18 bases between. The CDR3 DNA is TGTGCCAGTATCACAAGGACAGACGGGGATCAGCCCCAGCATTTT. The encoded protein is CASITRTDGDQPQHF.

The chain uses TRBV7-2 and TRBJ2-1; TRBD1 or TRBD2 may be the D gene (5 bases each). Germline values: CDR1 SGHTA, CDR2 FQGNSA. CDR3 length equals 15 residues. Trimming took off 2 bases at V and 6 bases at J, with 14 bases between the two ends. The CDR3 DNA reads TGTGCCAGCAGCTTATCACTAGGGCAGGGCAATGAGCAGTTCTTC. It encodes CASSLSLGQGNEQFF.

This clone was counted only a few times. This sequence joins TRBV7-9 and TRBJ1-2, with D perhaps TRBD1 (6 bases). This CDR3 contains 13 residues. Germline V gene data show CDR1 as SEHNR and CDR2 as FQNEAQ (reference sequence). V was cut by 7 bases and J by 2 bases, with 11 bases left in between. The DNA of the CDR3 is TGTGCCAGCACCGTCGGACAGAACTATGGCTACACCTTC. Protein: CASTVGQNYGYTF.